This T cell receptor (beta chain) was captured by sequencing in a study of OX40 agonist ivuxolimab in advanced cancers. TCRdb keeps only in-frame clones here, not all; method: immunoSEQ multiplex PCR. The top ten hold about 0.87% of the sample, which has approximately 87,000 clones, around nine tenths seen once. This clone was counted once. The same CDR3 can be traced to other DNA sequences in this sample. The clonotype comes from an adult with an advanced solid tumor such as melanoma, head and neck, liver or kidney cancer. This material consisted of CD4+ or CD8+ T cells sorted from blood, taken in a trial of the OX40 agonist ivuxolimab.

The CDR3 DNA follows: TGTGCCTGGGCTAGACAGGGGGCGTACGAGCAGTACTTC. It yields the protein CAWARQGAYEQYF. The rearrangement links TRBV30 to TRBJ2-7, with 10 bases identical to TRBD1. The V and J ends lost 5 bases and 4 bases, in that order; junction bases with no gene match: 5. This CDR3 is 13 amino acids long. Germline CDR1 is GTSNPN and CDR2 is SVGIG (reference sequence).